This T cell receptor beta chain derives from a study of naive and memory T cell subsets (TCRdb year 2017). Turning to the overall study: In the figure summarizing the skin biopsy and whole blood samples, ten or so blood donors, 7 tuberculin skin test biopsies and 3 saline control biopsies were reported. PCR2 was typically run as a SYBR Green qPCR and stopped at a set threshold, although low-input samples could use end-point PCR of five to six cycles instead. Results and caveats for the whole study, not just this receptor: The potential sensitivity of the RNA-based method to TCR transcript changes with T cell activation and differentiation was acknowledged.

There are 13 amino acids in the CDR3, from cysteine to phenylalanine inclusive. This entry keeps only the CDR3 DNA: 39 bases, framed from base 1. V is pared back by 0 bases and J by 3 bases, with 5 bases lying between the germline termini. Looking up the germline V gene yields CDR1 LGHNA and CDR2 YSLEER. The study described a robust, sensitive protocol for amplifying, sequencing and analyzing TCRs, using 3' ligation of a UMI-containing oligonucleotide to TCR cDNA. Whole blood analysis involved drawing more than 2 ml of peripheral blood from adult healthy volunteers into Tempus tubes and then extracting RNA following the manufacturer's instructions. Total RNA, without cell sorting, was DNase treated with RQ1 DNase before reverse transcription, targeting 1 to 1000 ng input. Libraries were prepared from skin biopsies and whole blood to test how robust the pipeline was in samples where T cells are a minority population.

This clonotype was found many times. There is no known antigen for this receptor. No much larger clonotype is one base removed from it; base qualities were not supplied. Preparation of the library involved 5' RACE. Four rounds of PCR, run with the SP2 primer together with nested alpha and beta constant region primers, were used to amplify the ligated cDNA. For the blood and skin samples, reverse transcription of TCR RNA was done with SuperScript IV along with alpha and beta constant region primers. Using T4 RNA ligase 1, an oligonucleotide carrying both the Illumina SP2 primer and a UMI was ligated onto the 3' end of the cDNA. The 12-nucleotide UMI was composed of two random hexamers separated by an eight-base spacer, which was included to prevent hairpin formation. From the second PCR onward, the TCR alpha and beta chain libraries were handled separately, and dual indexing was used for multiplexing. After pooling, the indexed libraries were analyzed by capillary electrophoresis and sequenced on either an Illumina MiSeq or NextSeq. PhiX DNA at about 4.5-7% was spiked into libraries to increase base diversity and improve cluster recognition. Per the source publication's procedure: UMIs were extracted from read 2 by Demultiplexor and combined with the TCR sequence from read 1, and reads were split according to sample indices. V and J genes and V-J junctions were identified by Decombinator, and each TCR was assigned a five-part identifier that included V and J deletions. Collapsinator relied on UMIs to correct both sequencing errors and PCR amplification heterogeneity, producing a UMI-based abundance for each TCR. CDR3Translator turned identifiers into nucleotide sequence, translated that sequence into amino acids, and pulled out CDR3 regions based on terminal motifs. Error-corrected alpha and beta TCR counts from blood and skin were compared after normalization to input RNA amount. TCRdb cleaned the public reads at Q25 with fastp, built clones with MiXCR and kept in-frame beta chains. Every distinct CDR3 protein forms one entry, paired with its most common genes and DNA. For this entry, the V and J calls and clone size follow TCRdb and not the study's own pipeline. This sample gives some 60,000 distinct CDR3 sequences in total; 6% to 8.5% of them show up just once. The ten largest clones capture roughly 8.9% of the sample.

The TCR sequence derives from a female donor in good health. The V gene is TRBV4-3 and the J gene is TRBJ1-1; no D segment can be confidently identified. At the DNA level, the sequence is TGCGCCAGCAGCCAAGAGGGGTACACTGAAGCTTTCTTT. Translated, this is CASSQEGYTEAFF.